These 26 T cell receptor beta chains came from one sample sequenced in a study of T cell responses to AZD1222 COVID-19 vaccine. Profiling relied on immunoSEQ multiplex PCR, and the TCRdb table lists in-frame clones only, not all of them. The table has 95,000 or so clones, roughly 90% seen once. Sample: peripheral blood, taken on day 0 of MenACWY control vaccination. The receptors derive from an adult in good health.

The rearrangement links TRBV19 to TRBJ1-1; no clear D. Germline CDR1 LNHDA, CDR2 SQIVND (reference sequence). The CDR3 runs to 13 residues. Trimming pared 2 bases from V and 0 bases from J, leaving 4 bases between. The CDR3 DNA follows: TGTGCCAGTAGTATATCTATGAACACTGAAGCTTTCTTT. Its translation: CASSISMNTEAFF.

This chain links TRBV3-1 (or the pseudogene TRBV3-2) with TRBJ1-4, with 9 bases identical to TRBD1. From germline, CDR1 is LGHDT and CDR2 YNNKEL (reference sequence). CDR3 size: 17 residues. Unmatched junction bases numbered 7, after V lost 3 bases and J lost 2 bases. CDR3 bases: TGTGCCAGCAGCCATGCATCCGGGACAGGGACTAATGAAAAACTGTTTTTT. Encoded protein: CASSHASGTGTNEKLFF.

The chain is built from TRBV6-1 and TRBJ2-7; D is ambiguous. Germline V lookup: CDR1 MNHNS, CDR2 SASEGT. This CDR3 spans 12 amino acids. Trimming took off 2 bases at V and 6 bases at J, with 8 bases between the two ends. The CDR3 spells CASSETAVEQYF. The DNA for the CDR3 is TGTGCCAGCAGTGAAACGGCAGTCGAGCAGTACTTC.

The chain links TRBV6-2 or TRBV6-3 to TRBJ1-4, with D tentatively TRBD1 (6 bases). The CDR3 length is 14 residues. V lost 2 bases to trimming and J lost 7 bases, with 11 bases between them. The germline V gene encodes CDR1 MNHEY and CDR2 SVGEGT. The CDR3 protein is CASSYPGGGEKLFF. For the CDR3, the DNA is TGTGCCAGCAGTTACCCTGGGGGCGGTGAAAAACTGTTTTTT.

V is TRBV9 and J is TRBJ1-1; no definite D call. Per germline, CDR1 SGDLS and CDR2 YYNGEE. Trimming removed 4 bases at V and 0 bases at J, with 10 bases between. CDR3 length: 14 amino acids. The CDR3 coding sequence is TGTGCCAGCAGCCCCTTCCGCATGAACACTGAAGCTTTCTTT. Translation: CASSPFRMNTEAFF. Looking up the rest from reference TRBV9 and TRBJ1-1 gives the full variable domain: DSGVTQTPKHLITATGQRVTLRCSPRSGDLSVYWYQQSLDQGLQFLIQYYNGEERAKGNILERFSAQQFPDLHSELNLSSLELGDSALYFCASSPFRMNTEAFFGQGTRLTVV.

The CDR3 nucleotides are TGTGCCAGCAGTACTTTGTCGGCGCCATACGAGCAGTACTTC. Amino acids: CASSTLSAPYEQYF. The rearrangement joins TRBV27 to TRBJ2-7; D remains ambiguous. CDR1 MNHEY and CDR2 SMNVEV come from the germline V gene (reference sequence). V gave up 5 bases and J gave up 4 bases, with 15 bases separating them. The CDR3 runs 14 residues.

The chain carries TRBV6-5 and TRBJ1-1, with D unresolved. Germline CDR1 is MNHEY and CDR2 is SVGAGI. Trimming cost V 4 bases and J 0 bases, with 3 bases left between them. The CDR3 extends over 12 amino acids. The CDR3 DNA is TGTGCCAGCAGTTTTCTGAACACTGAAGCTTTCTTT. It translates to CASSFLNTEAFF.

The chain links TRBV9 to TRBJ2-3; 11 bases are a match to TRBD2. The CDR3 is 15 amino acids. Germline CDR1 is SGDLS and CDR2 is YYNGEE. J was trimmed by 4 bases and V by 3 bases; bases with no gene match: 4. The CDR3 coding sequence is TGTGCCAGCAGCGGATTAGCGGGGGGGCCAGATACGCAGTATTTT. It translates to CASSGLAGGPDTQYF.

CDR3 region: CASSQRRGLQETQYF. DNA for the CDR3: TGTGCCAGCAGCCAGCGAAGGGGACTTCAAGAGACCCAGTACTTC. The chain joins TRBV7-9 to TRBJ2-5, with D perhaps TRBD2 (6 bases). CDR1 and CDR2 (germline): SEHNR, FQNEAQ (reference sequence). CDR3 length: 15 residues. With 5 bases removed from V and 2 bases from J, the gap between germline ends came to 15 bases.

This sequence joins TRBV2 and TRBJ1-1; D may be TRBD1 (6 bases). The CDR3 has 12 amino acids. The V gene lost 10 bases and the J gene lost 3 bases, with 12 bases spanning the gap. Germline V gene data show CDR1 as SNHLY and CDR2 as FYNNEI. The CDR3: CAIGQLDTEAFF. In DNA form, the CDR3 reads TGTGCCATCGGACAGTTAGACACTGAAGCTTTCTTT.

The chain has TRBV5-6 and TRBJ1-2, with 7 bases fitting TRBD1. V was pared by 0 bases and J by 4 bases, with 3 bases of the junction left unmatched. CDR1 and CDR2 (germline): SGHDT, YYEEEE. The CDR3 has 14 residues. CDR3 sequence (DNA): TGTGCCAGCAGCTTGGACAGGGGAGGCTATGGCTACACCTTC. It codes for CASSLDRGGYGYTF.

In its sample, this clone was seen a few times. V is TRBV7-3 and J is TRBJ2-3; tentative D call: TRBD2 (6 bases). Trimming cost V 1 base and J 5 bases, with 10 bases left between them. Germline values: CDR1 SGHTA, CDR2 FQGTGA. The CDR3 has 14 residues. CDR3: CASSLRGLKDTQYF. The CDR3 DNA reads TGTGCCAGCAGCTTAAGGGGACTTAAAGATACGCAGTATTTT.

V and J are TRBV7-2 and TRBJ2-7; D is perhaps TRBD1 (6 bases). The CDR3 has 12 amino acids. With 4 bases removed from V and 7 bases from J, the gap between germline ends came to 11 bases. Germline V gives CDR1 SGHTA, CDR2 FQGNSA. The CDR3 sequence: CASSSQGHEQYF. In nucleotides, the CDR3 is TGTGCCAGCAGCTCACAGGGTCATGAGCAGTACTTC.

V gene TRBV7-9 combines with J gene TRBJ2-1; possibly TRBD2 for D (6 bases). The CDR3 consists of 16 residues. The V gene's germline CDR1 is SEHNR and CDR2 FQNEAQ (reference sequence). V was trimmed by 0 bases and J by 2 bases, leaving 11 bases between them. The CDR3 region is CASSLAPGTPYNEQFF. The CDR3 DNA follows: TGTGCCAGCAGCTTAGCGCCCGGGACTCCCTACAATGAGCAGTTCTTC.

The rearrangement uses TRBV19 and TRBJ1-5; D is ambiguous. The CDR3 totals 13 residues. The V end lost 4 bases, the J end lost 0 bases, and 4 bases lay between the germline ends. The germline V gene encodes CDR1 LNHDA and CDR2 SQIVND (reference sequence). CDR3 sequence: CASSSNSNQPQHF. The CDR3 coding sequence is TGTGCCAGTAGTAGTAATAGCAATCAGCCCCAGCATTTT.

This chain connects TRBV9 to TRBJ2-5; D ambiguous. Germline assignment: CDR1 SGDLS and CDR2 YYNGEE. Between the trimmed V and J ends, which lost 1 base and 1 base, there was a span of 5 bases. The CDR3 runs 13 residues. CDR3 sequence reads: CASSVQPQETQYF. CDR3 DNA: TGTGCCAGCAGCGTACAGCCCCAAGAGACCCAGTACTTC.

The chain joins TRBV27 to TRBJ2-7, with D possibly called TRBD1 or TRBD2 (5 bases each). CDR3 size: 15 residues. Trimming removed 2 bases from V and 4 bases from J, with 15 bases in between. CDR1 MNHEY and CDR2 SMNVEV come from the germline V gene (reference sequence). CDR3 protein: CASSLDPEGRYEQYF. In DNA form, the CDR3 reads TGTGCCAGCAGTTTAGATCCCGAGGGGCGGTACGAGCAGTACTTC.

In DNA, the CDR3 is TGTGCCAGCAGCCAATCCCCGGGGACAGCCTACGAGCAGTACTTC. Encoded protein: CASSQSPGTAYEQYF. The genes are TRBV3-1 (or the pseudogene TRBV3-2) and TRBJ2-7; TRBD1 agrees at 7 bases. CDR1 LGHDT and CDR2 YNNKEL come from the germline V gene (reference sequence). V lost 2 bases, J lost 2 bases, and 6 bases stayed unmatched. The CDR3 totals 15 residues.

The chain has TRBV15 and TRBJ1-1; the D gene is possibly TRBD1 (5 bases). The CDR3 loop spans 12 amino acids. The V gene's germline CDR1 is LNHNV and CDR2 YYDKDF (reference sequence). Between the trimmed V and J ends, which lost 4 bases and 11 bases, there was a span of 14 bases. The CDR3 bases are TGTGCCACCAGCACCTGGGACTTGGCCGCTTTCTTT. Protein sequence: CATSTWDLAAFF.

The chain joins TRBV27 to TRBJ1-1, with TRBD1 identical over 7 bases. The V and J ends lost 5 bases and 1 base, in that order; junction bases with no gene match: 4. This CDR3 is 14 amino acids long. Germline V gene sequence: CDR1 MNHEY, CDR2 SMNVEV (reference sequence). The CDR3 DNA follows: TGTGCCAGCAGTAAGACAGGGAGGAACACTGAAGCTTTCTTT. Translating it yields CASSKTGRNTEAFF.

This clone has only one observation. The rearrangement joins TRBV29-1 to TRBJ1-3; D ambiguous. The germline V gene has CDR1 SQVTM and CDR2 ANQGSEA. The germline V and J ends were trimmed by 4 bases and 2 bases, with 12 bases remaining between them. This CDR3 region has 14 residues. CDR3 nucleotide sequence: TGCAGCGTTGGCGGCGGGCAAACTGGAAACACCATATATTTT. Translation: CSVGGGQTGNTIYF.

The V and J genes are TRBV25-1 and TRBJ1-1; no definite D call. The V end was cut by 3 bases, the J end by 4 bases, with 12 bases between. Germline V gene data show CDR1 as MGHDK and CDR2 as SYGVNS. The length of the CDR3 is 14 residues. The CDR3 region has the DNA TGTGCCAGCAGTGAGAACACCCGGGTCACTGAAGCTTTCTTT. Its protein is CASSENTRVTEAFF.

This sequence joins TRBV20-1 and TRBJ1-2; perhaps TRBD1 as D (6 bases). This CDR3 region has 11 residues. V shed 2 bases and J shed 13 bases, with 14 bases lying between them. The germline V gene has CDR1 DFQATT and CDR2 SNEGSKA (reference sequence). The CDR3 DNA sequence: TGCAGTGCTAGAAATGGACAGATCCCCACCTTC. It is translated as CSARNGQIPTF.

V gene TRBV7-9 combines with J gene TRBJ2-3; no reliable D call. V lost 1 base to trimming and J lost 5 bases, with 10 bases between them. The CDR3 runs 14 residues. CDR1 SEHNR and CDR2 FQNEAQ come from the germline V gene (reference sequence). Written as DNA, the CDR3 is TGTGCCAGCAGCTTAGGCCAACCCGAAGATACGCAGTATTTT. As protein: CASSLGQPEDTQYF.

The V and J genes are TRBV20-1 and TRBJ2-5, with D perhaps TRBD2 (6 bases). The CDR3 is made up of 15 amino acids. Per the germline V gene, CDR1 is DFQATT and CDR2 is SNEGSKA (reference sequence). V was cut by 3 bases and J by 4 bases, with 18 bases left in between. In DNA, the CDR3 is TGCAGTGCTAGTCCCGGGACTCTTTACGGAGAGACCCAGTACTTC. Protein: CSASPGTLYGETQYF.

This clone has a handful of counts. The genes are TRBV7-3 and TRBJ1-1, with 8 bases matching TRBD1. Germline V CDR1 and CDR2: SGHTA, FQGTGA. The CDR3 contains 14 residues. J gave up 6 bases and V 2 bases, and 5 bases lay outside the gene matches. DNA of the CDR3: TGTGCCAGCAGCTTACAAGGACAGGGCGCTGAAGCTTTCTTT. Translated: CASSLQGQGAEAFF.